The 30 T cell receptor beta chains in this list originate from one sample, sequenced in a study of technical replicates of blood from a few donors (dated by TCRdb to 2015 to 2018). The library came from the immunoSEQ multiplex PCR assay. TCRdb stores this immuneACCESS table with in-frame sequences only. Part of the clones is absent; in the studies checked, under half of the shortfall reflects unresolved V genes, and no reason is known for the rest. The sample table records 60,000 to 90,000 clones; 85% to 95% of these occur just once. 0.35% to 0.45% of the sample is in the top ten clones. Sequenced material: T cells isolated from PBMCs. The source of these receptors is a human donor in good health.

The J gene is TRBJ2-1, the V gene TRBV9, with 12 bases matching TRBD1. V gave up 8 bases and J gave up 14 bases; unmatched junction bases: 14. This CDR3 is built from 14 residues. Germline values: CDR1 SGDLS, CDR2 YYNGEE. The CDR3 loop reads CASSRPGTGGAEFF. In DNA, the CDR3 is TGTGCCAGTTCGAGACCCGGGACAGGGGGCGCGGAGTTCTTC.

The gene calls are TRBV25-1 and TRBJ2-2; D is undetermined. The CDR3 runs to 13 residues. Trimming removed 3 bases from V and 1 base from J, with 3 bases in between. Per the germline V gene, CDR1 is MGHDK and CDR2 is SYGVNS. The CDR3 nucleotides are TGTGCCAGCAGTGACAGGAACACCGGGGAGCTGTTTTTT. Protein sequence: CASSDRNTGELFF. Full variable domain (remainder filled in from reference TRBV25-1 and TRBJ2-2): EADIYQTPRYLVIGTGKKITLECSQTMGHDKMYWYQQDPGMELHLIHYSYGVNSTEKGDLSSESTVSRIRTEHFPLTLESARPSHTSQYLCASSDRNTGELFFGEGSRLTVL.

This sequence joins TRBV7-6 and TRBJ2-3; D unclear. Germline assignment: CDR1 SGHVS and CDR2 FNYEAQ. Deletions cut 5 bases from V and 4 bases from J, with 10 bases between. The CDR3 has 13 amino acids. The CDR3 DNA follows: TGTGCCAGCAGCCCATTAGTTCCAGATACGCAGTATTTT. This gives the protein CASSPLVPDTQYF.

The chain recombines TRBV27 with TRBJ2-7; 9 bases fit TRBD1. V lost 4 bases and J lost 3; bases outside the gene matches: 1. Germline assignment: CDR1 MNHEY and CDR2 SMNVEV (reference sequence). This CDR3 spans 13 amino acids. CDR3 sequence: CASSSGQGYEQYF. DNA for the CDR3: TGTGCCAGCAGTTCGGGACAGGGCTACGAGCAGTACTTC.

This clone was counted only a few times. The chain joins TRBV4-3 to TRBJ2-3, with TRBD2 identical over 10 bases. The CDR3 runs 16 residues. CDR1 and CDR2 from the germline V gene are LGHNA and YSLEER. J lost 6 bases, V lost 0 bases, and 6 bases had no gene match. The CDR3, as DNA: TGCGCCAGCAGCCAAGATATAACTAGCGGGATGGATACGCAGTATTTT. Its translation: CASSQDITSGMDTQYF.

The chain joins TRBV29-1 to TRBJ2-7; D uncertain. Trimming took off 5 bases at V and 7 bases at J, with 21 bases between the two ends. CDR1 and CDR2 from the germline V gene are SQVTM and ANQGSEA. This CDR3 region has 14 residues. The CDR3 DNA reads as TGCAGCGTTTCTCCTGAAGCCTCCTATGTTGAGCAGTACTTC. Translated, it gives CSVSPEASYVEQYF.

The chain uses TRBV4-1 and TRBJ2-3; 10 nucleotides align to TRBD2. The CDR3 length is 17 residues. In germline, CDR1 is MGHRA, CDR2 YSYEKL. With 3 bases clipped from V and 3 bases from J, the junction kept 9 bases outside the gene matches. Written as DNA, the CDR3 is TGCGCCAGCAGCCAGGCACTAGCGGGAATAGAAACAGATACGCAGTATTTT. Protein product: CASSQALAGIETDTQYF.

The chain has TRBV19 and TRBJ1-5; D call uncertain. The CDR3 has 15 residues. Looked up from germline, CDR1 is LNHDA and CDR2 is SQIVND (reference sequence). V dropped 5 bases and J dropped 2 bases, with 13 bases sitting between them. Here the CDR3 reads CASSLGLGGNQPQHF. In DNA form, the CDR3 reads TGTGCCAGTAGTCTAGGACTCGGGGGCAATCAGCCCCAGCATTTT.

The chain links TRBV6-5 to TRBJ1-5; 8 nucleotides line up with TRBD1. The ends lost 6 bases at V and 2 bases at J; junction bases unmatched: 6. The CDR3 is 15 amino acids. The V gene's germline CDR1 is MNHEY and CDR2 SVGAGI. In DNA form, the CDR3 reads TGTGCCAGCAGCCGGACAGGGAGGGGCAATCAGCCCCAGCATTTT. Amino acid sequence: CASSRTGRGNQPQHF.

V gene TRBV10-3 combines with J gene TRBJ1-1; 11 nucleotides agree with TRBD1. This CDR3 has 14 amino acids. V gave up 7 bases and J gave up 5 bases; unmatched junction bases: 6. CDR1 and CDR2 (germline): ENHRY, SYGVKD. The CDR3 sequence is CAINRDRGETEAFF. CDR3 nucleotides: TGTGCCATCAACCGGGACAGGGGGGAAACTGAAGCTTTCTTT.

The V call is TRBV29-1, the J call TRBJ2-3; D is possibly TRBD2 (5 bases). Germline V gene sequence: CDR1 SQVTM, CDR2 ANQGSEA. This CDR3 is 14 amino acids long. V gave up 7 bases and J gave up 1 base, with 15 bases separating them. The chain's CDR3 is CSANRGRGTDTQYF. Here the CDR3 DNA reads TGCAGCGCCAACCGGGGAAGGGGCACAGATACGCAGTATTTT.

As regards this clone: One end of the junction fails to match germline, which may point to a read error. The gene calls are TRBV4-3 and TRBJ2-7; D is uncertain. The CDR3 has 14 residues. Germline loops: CDR1 LGHNA, CDR2 YSLEER. As DNA, the CDR3 is TGCGCCAGCAGCCCGGCTGGCGGCGGCTACGAGCGGTACTTC. Protein product: CASSPAGGGYERYF.

J is TRBJ2-1 and V is TRBV14; D is undetermined. V shed 4 bases and J shed 4 bases, with 8 bases lying between them. The CDR3 has 13 residues. Germline V gene sequence: CDR1 SGHDN, CDR2 FVKESK. The CDR3: CASSLLPYNEQFF. Written as DNA, the CDR3 is TGTGCCAGCAGCCTACTCCCTTACAATGAGCAGTTCTTC.

This chain joins TRBV7-8 and TRBJ2-7, with D unresolved. CDR3 length equals 11 residues. CDR1 and CDR2 (germline): SGHVS, FQNEAQ. V was clipped by 3 bases and J by 3 bases, with 3 bases between them. The CDR3 coding sequence is TGTGCCAGCAGCTTCTACTACGAGCAGTACTTC. Residues: CASSFYYEQYF.

The V gene is TRBV2, the J gene TRBJ1-5; no definite D call. Trimming stripped 3 bases from V and 7 bases from J, with 10 bases between. The germline gives CDR1 SNHLY, CDR2 FYNNEI. This CDR3 comprises 13 residues. This CDR3 reads CASSDYGNQPQHF. For the CDR3, the DNA is TGTGCCAGCAGTGATTACGGGAACCAGCCCCAGCATTTT.

This clone was recorded only once. This rearrangement joins TRBV2 to TRBJ1-1, with unresolved D. This CDR3 has 18 amino acids. Germline values: CDR1 SNHLY, CDR2 FYNNEI. In nucleotides, the CDR3 is TGTGTCCAGCCAAGGAGTCAACTAACCGACCAGATAAACACTGAAGCTTTCTTT. Amino acid sequence: CVQPRSQLTDQINTEAFF.

The chain joins TRBV10-3 to TRBJ2-5; D possibly corresponds to TRBD2 (5 bases). CDR3 size: 13 residues. V lost 10 bases to trimming and J lost 3 bases, with 15 bases between them. CDR1 and CDR2 (germline): ENHRY, SYGVKD. The DNA for the CDR3 is TGTGCCACAACTCCGGGAAGAAAAGAGACCCAGTACTTC. Its protein is CATTPGRKETQYF.

The chain is built from TRBV10-3 and TRBJ1-1; no clear D gene. Germline V lookup: CDR1 ENHRY, CDR2 SYGVKD. Trimming removed 10 bases from V and 4 bases from J, with 10 bases in between. The CDR3 loop spans 11 amino acids. This CDR3 reads CATLRGTEAFF. In DNA form, the CDR3 reads TGTGCCACTCTCCGGGGCACTGAAGCTTTCTTT.

This chain links TRBV5-1 with TRBJ2-1; D call uncertain. CDR1 is SGHRS, CDR2 YFSETQ, per germline. This CDR3 comprises 14 residues. The V end was cut by 4 bases, the J end by 0 bases, with 8 bases between. CDR3: CASSPTSSYNEQFF. The CDR3 coding sequence is TGCGCCAGCAGCCCGACAAGCTCCTACAATGAGCAGTTCTTC.

CDR3 nucleotides: TGTGCCAGCAGTGCCGAGGGCGGGGGTGAGCAGTTCTTC. Amino acids: CASSAEGGGEQFF. This chain joins TRBV6-4 and TRBJ2-1; 7 positions match TRBD2. V was pared by 4 bases and J by 9 bases, with 6 bases of the junction left unmatched. CDR3 length equals 13 residues. The germline V gene encodes CDR1 MRHNA and CDR2 SNTAGT.

V usage is TRBV6-5 and J usage is TRBJ2-5, with 13 bases identical to TRBD2. Germline trimming cut 6 bases from V and 5 bases from J; bases unmatched to any gene: 6. There are 15 residues in the CDR3. Germline V gene data show CDR1 as MNHEY and CDR2 as SVGAGI. This CDR3 reads CASRRTSGRSETQYF. DNA of the CDR3: TGTGCCAGCAGGAGGACTAGCGGGAGATCTGAGACCCAGTACTTC.

The V gene is TRBV11-1, the J gene TRBJ2-5, with D perhaps matching TRBD1 (5 bases). CDR3 length equals 14 residues. Deletions cut 3 bases from V and 1 base from J, with 9 bases between. From germline, CDR1 is SGHAT and CDR2 FQDESV (reference sequence). CDR3 loop: CASSFNQGQETQYF. The DNA of the CDR3 is TGTGCCAGCAGCTTTAACCAGGGCCAAGAGACCCAGTACTTC.

V is TRBV7-3 and J is TRBJ2-5, with a weak D call TRBD1 (6 bases). From germline, CDR1 is SGHTA and CDR2 FQGTGA. The germline V and J ends were trimmed by 4 bases and 3 bases, with 9 bases remaining between them. The CDR3 runs to 13 residues. The CDR3 is CASSSRDKETQYF. The CDR3 DNA reads TGTGCCAGCAGCTCCCGGGACAAAGAGACCCAGTACTTC.

This clone came up once. The chain uses TRBV2 and TRBJ2-7; TRBD1 might be the D (6 bases). V lost 7 bases to trimming and J lost 5 bases, with 18 bases between them. There are 14 residues in the CDR3. The germline V gene encodes CDR1 SNHLY and CDR2 FYNNEI. CDR3 residues: CASTTTGFPNEQYF. The DNA of the CDR3 is TGTGCCAGCACTACAACAGGGTTCCCCAACGAGCAGTACTTC.

V and J are TRBV6-1 and TRBJ1-4; possibly TRBD1 for D (5 bases). The CDR3 covers 14 residues. Germline loops: CDR1 MNHNS, CDR2 SASEGT. The V and J ends lost 8 bases and 8 bases respectively, with 18 bases between them. CDR3 sequence reads: CASRGVGSREKLFF. The DNA for the CDR3 is TGTGCCAGCCGGGGGGTAGGGAGTCGAGAAAAACTGTTTTTT.

A single count supports this clone. The rearrangement links TRBV4-2 to TRBJ2-1, with TRBD1 matching over 7 bases. The V and J ends lost 3 bases and 5 bases, in that order; junction bases with no gene match: 13. CDR1 is LGHNA and CDR2 is YNFKEQ in the germline V gene. This CDR3 region has 17 residues. The CDR3 coding sequence is TGTGCCAGCAGCCAGGACCCGGACAGGAGTTTAGACAATGAGCAGTTCTTC. Protein sequence: CASSQDPDRSLDNEQFF.

This clone has a single count. This rearrangement joins TRBV11-2 to TRBJ2-3; maybe TRBD2 (6 bases). Trimming left V 0 bases short and J 5 bases short, with 12 bases between. The CDR3 consists of 15 residues. Germline lookup yields CDR1 SGHAT and CDR2 FQNNGV. CDR3 residues: CASSLDAGPGDTQYF. The CDR3 DNA sequence: TGTGCCAGCAGCTTAGATGCGGGGCCGGGAGATACGCAGTATTTT.

V is TRBV6-5 and J is TRBJ1-5; D possibly corresponds to TRBD1 (5 bases). Per the germline V gene, CDR1 is MNHEY and CDR2 is SVGAGI. The CDR3 loop spans 14 amino acids. V was clipped by 5 bases and J by 2 bases, with 10 bases between them. The CDR3 region has the DNA TGTGCCAGCAGTCCAGGGAATGGCAATCAGCCCCAGCATTTT. This gives the protein CASSPGNGNQPQHF.

J is TRBJ1-2 and V is TRBV6-1, with D tentatively TRBD1 (5 bases). V lost 4 bases and J lost 7, with 19 bases in between. The CDR3 has 15 amino acids. Germline lookup yields CDR1 MNHNS and CDR2 SASEGT. CDR3: CASSAVQTAGSGYTF. As DNA, the CDR3 is TGTGCCAGCAGTGCCGTTCAGACAGCGGGAAGTGGCTACACCTTC.

CDR3 sequence: CASGAVGQPQHF. CDR3 nucleotides: TGCGCCAGCGGGGCAGTCGGTCAGCCCCAGCATTTT. The chain uses TRBV10-2 and TRBJ1-5; perhaps TRBD1 as D (5 bases). This CDR3 comprises 12 residues. Trimming removed 8 bases at V and 6 bases at J, with 11 bases between. Germline lookup yields CDR1 WSHSY and CDR2 SAAADI.